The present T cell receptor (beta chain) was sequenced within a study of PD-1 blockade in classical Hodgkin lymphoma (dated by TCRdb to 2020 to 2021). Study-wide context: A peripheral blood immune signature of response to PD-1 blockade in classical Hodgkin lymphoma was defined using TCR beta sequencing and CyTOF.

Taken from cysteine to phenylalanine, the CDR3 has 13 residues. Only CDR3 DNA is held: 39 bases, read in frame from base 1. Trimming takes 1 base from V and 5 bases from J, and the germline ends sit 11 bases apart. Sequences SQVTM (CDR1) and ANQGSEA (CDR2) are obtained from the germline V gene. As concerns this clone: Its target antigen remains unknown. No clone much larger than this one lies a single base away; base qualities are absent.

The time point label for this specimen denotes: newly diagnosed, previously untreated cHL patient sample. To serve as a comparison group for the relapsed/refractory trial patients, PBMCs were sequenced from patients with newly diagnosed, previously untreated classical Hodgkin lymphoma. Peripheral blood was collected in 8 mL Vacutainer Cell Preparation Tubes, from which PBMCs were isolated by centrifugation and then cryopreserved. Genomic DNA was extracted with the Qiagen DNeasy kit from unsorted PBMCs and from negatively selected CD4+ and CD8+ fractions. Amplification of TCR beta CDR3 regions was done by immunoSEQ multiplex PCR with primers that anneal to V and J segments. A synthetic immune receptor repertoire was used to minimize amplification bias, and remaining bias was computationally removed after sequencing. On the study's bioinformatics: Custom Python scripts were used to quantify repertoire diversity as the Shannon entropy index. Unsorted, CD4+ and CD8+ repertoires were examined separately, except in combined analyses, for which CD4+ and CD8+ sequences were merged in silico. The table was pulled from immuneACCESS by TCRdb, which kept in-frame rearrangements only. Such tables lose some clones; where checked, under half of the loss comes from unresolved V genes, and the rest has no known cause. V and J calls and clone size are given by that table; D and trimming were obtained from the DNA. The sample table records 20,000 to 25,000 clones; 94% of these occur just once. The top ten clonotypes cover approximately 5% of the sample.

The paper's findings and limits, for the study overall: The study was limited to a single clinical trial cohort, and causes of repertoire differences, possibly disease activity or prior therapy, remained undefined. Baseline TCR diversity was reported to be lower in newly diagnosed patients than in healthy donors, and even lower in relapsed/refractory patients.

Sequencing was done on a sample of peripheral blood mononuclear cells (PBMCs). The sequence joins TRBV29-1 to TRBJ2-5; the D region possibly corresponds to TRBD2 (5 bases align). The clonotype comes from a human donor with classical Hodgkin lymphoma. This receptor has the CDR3 CSVEVGEVETQYF. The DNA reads TGCAGCGTTGAAGTCGGGGAAGTGGAGACCCAGTACTTC.